The 26 T cell receptor beta chains below were found in one sample sequenced in a study of OX40 agonist ivuxolimab in advanced cancers. The repertoire was sequenced with immunoSEQ multiplex PCR; TCRdb's copy has only in-frame clones and lacks some. The sample has fewer than 90,000 clones, roughly 86% seen once. This specimen was CD4+ or CD8+ T cells sorted from blood, taken in a trial of the OX40 agonist ivuxolimab. Receptors were obtained from an adult with an advanced solid tumor such as melanoma, head and neck, liver or kidney cancer.

J is TRBJ2-3 and V is TRBV15; D gene unclear. V was shortened by 0 bases and J by 0 bases, with 10 bases between the two germline ends. Germline values: CDR1 LNHNV, CDR2 YYDKDF (reference sequence). The CDR3 runs to 16 residues. The CDR3 DNA follows: TGTGCCACCAGCAGAGATCCGGACCCTAGCACAGATACGCAGTATTTT. Amino acid sequence: CATSRDPDPSTDTQYF.

This chain joins TRBV6-5 and TRBJ2-2, with 9 bases aligning to TRBD1. With V trimmed by 4 bases and J by 6 bases, 6 bases remained unmatched. Germline V gene lookup returns CDR1 MNHEY and CDR2 SVGAGI. CDR3 length: 15 residues. CDR3 loop: CASSLDRGDSGELFF. The CDR3 region has the DNA TGTGCCAGCAGTTTGGACAGGGGTGATTCCGGGGAGCTGTTTTTT.

The chain couples TRBV19 to TRBJ1-1, with D possibly matching TRBD1 (6 bases). The CDR3 is made up of 13 amino acids. Germline-derived CDR1 and CDR2 are LNHDA and SQIVND (reference sequence). Trimming cost V 7 bases and J 1 base, with 10 bases left between them. CDR3 coding DNA: TGTGCCAGTAATGCACAGGGGAACACTGAAGCTTTCTTT. Protein sequence: CASNAQGNTEAFF.

J is TRBJ1-4 and V is TRBV6-1, with 7 bases fitting TRBD1. V lost 10 bases to trimming and J lost 4 bases; unmatched junction nucleotides: 6. From germline, CDR1 is MNHNS and CDR2 SASEGT. The CDR3 is made up of 13 amino acids. The CDR3 region has the DNA TGTGCCATCCAGGGGGACAGTAATGAAAAACTGTTTTTT. Translation gives CAIQGDSNEKLFF.

The chain has TRBV11-3 and TRBJ2-2; D may be TRBD2 (6 bases). The V and J ends lost 1 base and 4 bases respectively, with 13 bases between them. Per the germline V gene, CDR1 is SGHNT and CDR2 is YENEEA. The CDR3 runs 16 residues. The CDR3 nucleotides are TGTGCCAGCAGCTTAGGGGAGGCAGGAGGCACCGGGGAGCTGTTTTTT. This encodes CASSLGEAGGTGELFF.

The chain carries TRBV27 and TRBJ1-5; D unresolved. This CDR3 is built from 14 residues. V shed 2 bases and J shed 5 bases, with 10 bases lying between them. Germline CDR1 is MNHEY and CDR2 is SMNVEV (reference sequence). Here the CDR3 reads CASSLKWRDQPQHF. Written as DNA, the CDR3 is TGTGCCAGCAGTTTAAAGTGGAGGGATCAGCCCCAGCATTTT.

The genes are TRBV5-8 and TRBJ1-3, with D unclear. Germline loops: CDR1 SGHTS, CDR2 YDEGEE. The CDR3 loop spans 15 amino acids. With 4 bases removed from V and 0 bases from J, the gap between germline ends came to 11 bases. This chain's CDR3 is CASSNYQNSGNTIYF. CDR3 DNA sequence: TGTGCCAGCAGCAATTACCAAAACTCTGGAAACACCATATATTTT.

The chain has TRBV7-3 and TRBJ1-6; D is ambiguous. The germline CDR1 and CDR2 sequences are SGHTA and FQGTGA. The CDR3 loop spans 13 amino acids. The ends were cut back, 2 bases at V and 4 bases at J, with 3 bases in the middle. The CDR3 protein is CASSLQYNSPLHF. In DNA, the CDR3 is TGTGCCAGCAGCTTACAGTATAATTCACCCCTCCACTTT.

The chain is built from TRBV9 and TRBJ2-2; no firm D call. Germline V gene sequence: CDR1 SGDLS, CDR2 YYNGEE. V was shortened by 0 bases and J by 7 bases, with 7 bases between the two germline ends. The CDR3 loop spans 13 amino acids. In DNA form, the CDR3 reads TGTGCCAGCAGCGTAGGGGTTAGCGGGGAGCTGTTTTTT. Translated: CASSVGVSGELFF.

This clone was recorded a few times. The genes are TRBV27 and TRBJ1-5; D is unresolved. The CDR3 is made up of 14 amino acids. Looked up from germline, CDR1 is MNHEY and CDR2 is SMNVEV (reference sequence). Trimming left V 6 bases short and J 4 bases short, with 13 bases between. CDR3 residues: CASSVGLRNQPQHF. The CDR3 DNA is TGTGCCAGCAGCGTAGGCCTCCGGAATCAGCCCCAGCATTTT.

The V call is TRBV7-9, the J call TRBJ1-1; D might be TRBD1 (5 bases). V lost 4 bases to trimming and J lost 2 bases, with 8 bases between them. Germline values: CDR1 SEHNR, CDR2 FQNEAQ (reference sequence). CDR3 length equals 13 residues. CDR3: CASSWGGNTEAFF. The CDR3 DNA reads as TGTGCCAGCAGCTGGGGGGGAAACACTGAAGCTTTCTTT.

The rearrangement links TRBV18 to TRBJ2-1, with D possibly matching TRBD2 (6 bases). The germline V gene has CDR1 KGHSH and CDR2 LQKENI. There are 13 residues in the CDR3. V was pared by 6 bases and J by 12 bases, with 18 bases between. The CDR3 is CASSPTLEEGQFF. Here the CDR3 DNA reads TGTGCCAGCTCTCCTACCCTGGAGGAGGGGCAGTTCTTC.

This chain uses TRBV7-2 with TRBJ2-3; no firm D call. Germline V CDR1 and CDR2: SGHTA, FQGNSA. Deletions cut 5 bases from V and 5 bases from J, with 11 bases between. The CDR3 has 13 residues. The CDR3 bases are TGTGCCAGCAGCACCCGCCCGGGAGATACGCAGTATTTT. It translates to CASSTRPGDTQYF.

This clone was detected only a few times. This sequence joins TRBV9 and TRBJ2-3, with TRBD2 matching over 7 bases. This CDR3 has 15 amino acids. With 2 bases clipped from V and 3 bases from J, the junction kept 6 bases outside the gene matches. The germline V gene has CDR1 SGDLS and CDR2 YYNGEE. The CDR3: CASSVRGSMTDTQYF. For the CDR3, the DNA is TGTGCCAGCAGCGTGCGCGGGAGTATGACAGATACGCAGTATTTT. Variable domain in full (rest from reference TRBV9 and TRBJ2-3): DSGVTQTPKHLITATGQRVTLRCSPRSGDLSVYWYQQSLDQGLQFLIQYYNGEERAKGNILERFSAQQFPDLHSELNLSSLELGDSALYFCASSVRGSMTDTQYFGPGTRLTVL.

This sequence joins TRBV27 and TRBJ1-3; possible D gene TRBD1, 5 bases. CDR1 is MNHEY, CDR2 SMNVEV, per germline (reference sequence). The CDR3 covers 19 residues. The germline V and J ends were trimmed by 4 bases and 0 bases, with 22 bases remaining between them. The CDR3 here is CASSSFAHRQFRSGNTIYF. The CDR3 region has the DNA TGTGCCAGCAGTTCCTTCGCCCACCGACAGTTTCGCTCTGGAAACACCATATATTTT.

V gene TRBV18 combines with J gene TRBJ2-1, with D possibly matching TRBD2 (6 bases). V was trimmed by 4 bases and J by 5 bases, leaving 15 bases between them. This CDR3 has 15 residues. Germline V gene sequence: CDR1 KGHSH, CDR2 LQKENI. The CDR3 protein is CASSRGVAENNEQFF. The DNA for the CDR3 is TGTGCCAGCTCACGAGGAGTAGCGGAAAACAATGAGCAGTTCTTC.

The chain carries TRBV7-2 and TRBJ1-3; tentative D call: TRBD1 (5 bases). The germline gives CDR1 SGHTA, CDR2 FQGNSA. The CDR3 consists of 17 residues. V lost 5 bases to trimming and J lost 4 bases, with 21 bases between them. CDR3 DNA sequence: TGTGCCAGCAGCGCTCCTCCTCAGGGACTAGGGGGAAACACCATATATTTT. This encodes CASSAPPQGLGGNTIYF.

V and J are TRBV7-9 and TRBJ2-1, with 9 nucleotides matching TRBD2. The V gene's germline CDR1 is SEHNR and CDR2 FQNEAQ (reference sequence). CDR3 length equals 15 residues. V was pared by 3 bases and J by 5 bases, with 5 bases of the junction left unmatched. CDR3 residues: CASSFTASGNNEQFF. CDR3 DNA sequence: TGTGCCAGCAGCTTTACGGCTAGCGGGAACAATGAGCAGTTCTTC.

The table lists this clone with a count of one. This chain uses TRBV19 with TRBJ1-4, with D unclear. CDR1 and CDR2 (germline): LNHDA, SQIVND (reference sequence). The V and J ends lost 3 bases and 8 bases respectively, with 7 bases between them. This CDR3 region has 12 residues. CDR3: CASSMGGEKLFF. CDR3 bases: TGTGCCAGTAGTATGGGAGGGGAAAAACTGTTTTTT.

The genes are TRBV11-3 and TRBJ2-2; D gene uncertain. Trimming shortened V by 2 bases and J by 0 bases, and 10 bases separated the two germline ends. Germline values: CDR1 SGHNT, CDR2 YENEEA. The CDR3 sequence is 16 residues long. CDR3 DNA sequence: TGTGCCAGCAGCTTAAGTTGGTTCGCGAACACCGGGGAGCTGTTTTTT. Translating it yields CASSLSWFANTGELFF. Drawing the rest from reference TRBV11-3 and TRBJ2-2, the complete variable domain is EAGVVQSPRYKIIEKKQPVAFWCNPISGHNTLYWYLQNLGQGPELLIRYENEEAVDDSQLPKDRFSAERLKGVDSTLKIQPAELGDSAVYLCASSLSWFANTGELFFGEGSRLTVL.

V is TRBV13 and J is TRBJ2-7, with D possibly being TRBD2 (6 bases). Deletions cut 7 bases from V and 4 bases from J, with 17 bases between. Germline CDR1 PRHDT, CDR2 FYEKMQ (reference sequence). The CDR3 extends over 14 amino acids. The CDR3 sequence: CASTLPGVGYEQYF. The CDR3 nucleotides are TGTGCCAGCACTTTACCGGGAGTAGGGTACGAGCAGTACTTC.

DNA of the CDR3: TGTGCCGGGGGGCGGAGAGAGACCCAGTACTTC. Encoded protein: CAGGRRETQYF. The chain links TRBV30 to TRBJ2-5; either TRBD1 or TRBD2 may fit D (6 bases each). Trimming removed 8 bases at V and 4 bases at J, with 11 bases between. The CDR3 extends over 11 amino acids. CDR1 is GTSNPN and CDR2 is SVGIG in the germline V gene (reference sequence).

The V gene is TRBV11-2, the J gene TRBJ2-1, with 15 bases lining up with TRBD2. Per germline, CDR1 SGHAT and CDR2 FQNNGV. V dropped 3 bases and J dropped 9; count of bases not matched to a gene: 6. The CDR3 totals 16 residues. CDR3 sequence (DNA): TGTGCCAGCAGCTTGGGACTAGCGGGAGGAAAAGGTGAGCAGTTCTTC. Translated: CASSLGLAGGKGEQFF.

The V and J genes are TRBV6-4 and TRBJ1-5; D is uncertain. CDR1 is MRHNA, CDR2 SNTAGT, per germline. The CDR3 totals 13 residues. V lost 3 bases and J lost 7, with 10 bases in between. DNA of the CDR3: TGTGCCAGCAGTGAGTCTTTTGGCCAGCCCCAGCATTTT. Translating it yields CASSESFGQPQHF.

V usage is TRBV5-1 and J usage is TRBJ2-2; D unresolved. The germline CDR1 and CDR2 sequences are SGHRS and YFSETQ. V was pared by 4 bases and J by 1 base, with 17 bases between. The CDR3 loop spans 17 amino acids. CDR3 protein: CASSPRPPVKNTGELFF. The CDR3 DNA is TGCGCCAGCAGCCCCCGCCCACCGGTAAAGAACACCGGGGAGCTGTTTTTT.

This clone has only one observation. The junction departs from the called germline gene at one end, perhaps through a read error. The chain couples TRBV5-4 to TRBJ2-7; tentative D call: TRBD2 (5 bases). The CDR3 covers 16 residues. Germline CDR1 and CDR2: SGHNT and YYREEE (reference sequence). The CDR3 reads CASSQDSGIRAYEQYF. DNA for the CDR3: TGCGCCAGCAGCCAAGACTCGGGAATCAGAGCCTACGAGCAGTACTTC.